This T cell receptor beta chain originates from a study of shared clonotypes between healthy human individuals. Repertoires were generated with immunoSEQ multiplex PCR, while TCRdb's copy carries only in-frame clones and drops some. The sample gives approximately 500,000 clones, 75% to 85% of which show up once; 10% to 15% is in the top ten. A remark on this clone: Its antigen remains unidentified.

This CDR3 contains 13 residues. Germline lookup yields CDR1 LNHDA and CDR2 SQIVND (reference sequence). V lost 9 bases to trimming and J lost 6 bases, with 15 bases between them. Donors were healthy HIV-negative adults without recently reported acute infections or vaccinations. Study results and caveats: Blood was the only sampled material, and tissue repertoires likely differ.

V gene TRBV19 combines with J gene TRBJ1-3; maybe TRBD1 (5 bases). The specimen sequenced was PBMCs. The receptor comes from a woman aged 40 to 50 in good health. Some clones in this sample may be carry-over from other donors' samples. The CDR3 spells CASLAQGLNTIYF. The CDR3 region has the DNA TGTGCCAGCTTGGCGCAGGGCTTAAACACCATATATTTT.